Following are 20 T cell receptor beta chains from one sample sequenced in a study of T cell responses to AZD1222 COVID-19 vaccine. Only in-frame clones appear in the TCRdb table, and some are missing; sequencing was by immunoSEQ multiplex PCR. The sample includes around 100,000 clones, around 87% of them seen just once. This specimen consisted of peripheral blood, obtained 28 days after the second AZD1222 dose. The receptor source for this set is an adult who received the AZD1222 COVID-19 vaccine.

The chain links TRBV6-5 to TRBJ1-2; D is ambiguous. The CDR3 totals 14 residues. Germline values: CDR1 MNHEY, CDR2 SVGAGI. Trimming took off 10 bases at V and 3 bases at J, with 18 bases between the two ends. CDR3 sequence (DNA): TGTGCCACCGAAGGGTTAGGGCTTTACTATGGCTACACCTTC. It yields the protein CATEGLGLYYGYTF.

This clone was recorded a few times. The chain employs TRBV3-1 (or the pseudogene TRBV3-2) and TRBJ2-1, with D possibly TRBD1 on 6 matching bases. V was pared by 4 bases and J by 9 bases, with 10 bases between. The CDR3 spans 12 residues. The germline gives CDR1 LGHDT, CDR2 YNNKEL (reference sequence). This CDR3 reads CASSLQGSEQFF. The DNA of the CDR3 is TGTGCCAGCAGCCTACAGGGTAGTGAGCAGTTCTTC.

The genes are TRBV30 and TRBJ1-3, with 9 bases lining up with TRBD1. The CDR3 consists of 18 residues. The trim removed 0 bases at V and 0 bases at J, leaving 9 bases unmatched. CDR1 is GTSNPN, CDR2 SVGIG, per germline (reference sequence). CDR3 loop: CAWSVGQGGWTSGNTIYF. Written as DNA, the CDR3 is TGTGCCTGGAGTGTGGGACAGGGCGGGTGGACCTCTGGAAACACCATATATTTT.

The chain is built from TRBV27 and TRBJ1-1; 11 bases are shared with TRBD1. Trimming at V came to 3 bases and at J to 10 bases, leaving 7 bases not matched to a gene. Germline V gene lookup returns CDR1 MNHEY and CDR2 SMNVEV (reference sequence). CDR3 length equals 14 residues. This chain's CDR3 is CASSFGRTGGAAFF. In DNA, the CDR3 is TGTGCCAGCAGTTTCGGAAGGACAGGGGGCGCAGCTTTCTTT.

This sequence joins TRBV27 and TRBJ2-1; D remains ambiguous. With 2 bases removed from V and 1 base from J, the gap between germline ends came to 3 bases. This CDR3 region has 13 residues. CDR1 and CDR2 (germline): MNHEY, SMNVEV (reference sequence). The CDR3 bases are TGTGCCAGCAGTTTAGGGTCCTACAATGAGCAGTTCTTC. Translating it yields CASSLGSYNEQFF.

The genes are TRBV5-1 and TRBJ2-3; TRBD2 matches at 9 bases. The ends lost 0 bases at V and 0 bases at J; junction bases unmatched: 11. This CDR3 spans 19 amino acids. Looked up from germline, CDR1 is SGHRS and CDR2 is YFSETQ. The CDR3 DNA follows: TGCGCCAGCAGCTTGGGATCTCTAGCGGGGACCCCTAGCACAGATACGCAGTATTTT. Translation: CASSLGSLAGTPSTDTQYF.

The chain is built from TRBV18 and TRBJ2-3; weak D call: TRBD1 (6 bases). The V end lost 5 bases, the J end lost 2 bases, and 14 bases lay between the germline ends. CDR3 length: 15 residues. Germline V lookup: CDR1 KGHSH, CDR2 LQKENI. CDR3 nucleotides: TGTGCCAGCTCAGTAGACAGGACACACACAGATACGCAGTATTTT. Amino acid sequence: CASSVDRTHTDTQYF.

CDR3 residues: CASSLRQGASHTEAFF. The CDR3 region has the DNA TGTGCCAGCAGCTTGAGACAGGGGGCGTCCCACACTGAAGCTTTCTTT. V and J are TRBV7-2 and TRBJ1-1; 10 bases are shared with TRBD1. Germline loops: CDR1 SGHTA, CDR2 FQGNSA. Trimming at V came to 3 bases and at J to 3 bases, leaving 7 bases not matched to a gene. The CDR3 has 16 residues.

The chain is built from TRBV6-1 and TRBJ2-5; D perhaps matches TRBD2 (5 bases). Between the trimmed V and J ends, which lost 3 bases and 5 bases, there was a span of 10 bases. The V gene's germline CDR1 is MNHNS and CDR2 SASEGT. CDR3 length: 13 residues. The CDR3 sequence: CASSDLATETQYF. Written as DNA, the CDR3 is TGTGCCAGCAGTGATCTAGCTACGGAGACCCAGTACTTC.

This rearrangement joins TRBV6-5 to TRBJ1-5, with D perhaps TRBD1 (5 bases). Germline lookup yields CDR1 MNHEY and CDR2 SVGAGI. The CDR3 totals 13 residues. V was trimmed by 9 bases and J by 3 bases, leaving 12 bases between them. In DNA form, the CDR3 reads TGTGCCAGTAGAACAGGTAACAATCAGCCCCAGCATTTT. Translating gives CASRTGNNQPQHF.

The V and J genes are TRBV19 and TRBJ2-1; the D is unclear. This CDR3 region has 14 residues. V lost 6 bases, J lost 7 bases, and 16 bases lay in between. Germline V CDR1 and CDR2: LNHDA, SQIVND (reference sequence). This CDR3 reads CASRPWQASNEQFF. The CDR3 nucleotides are TGTGCCAGTAGGCCGTGGCAGGCCAGTAATGAGCAGTTCTTC.

This chain connects TRBV10-2 to TRBJ1-4; 12 nucleotides agree with TRBD1. In germline, CDR1 is WSHSY, CDR2 SAAADI. The V and J ends lost 2 bases and 7 bases, in that order; junction bases with no gene match: 2. The CDR3 consists of 15 residues. Here the CDR3 reads CASSEGTGGGEKLFF. The CDR3 DNA is TGCGCCAGCAGTGAGGGGACAGGGGGCGGTGAAAAACTGTTTTTT.

The J gene is TRBJ2-7, the V gene TRBV5-8; D remains ambiguous. Trimming removed 1 base at V and 7 bases at J, with 3 bases between. From germline, CDR1 is SGHTS and CDR2 YDEGEE. The length of the CDR3 is 10 residues. The CDR3 protein is CASSLREQYF. For the CDR3, the DNA is TGTGCCAGCAGCTTGCGGGAGCAGTACTTC. The whole variable domain, filled in from reference TRBV5-8 and TRBJ2-7, reads EAGVTQSPTHLIKTRGQQATLRCSPISGHTSVYWYQQALGLGLQFLLWYDEGEERNRGNFPPRFSGRQFPNYSSELNVNALELEDSALYLCASSLREQYFGPGTRLTVT.

This clone has more than one count but fewer than ten. V gene TRBV6-4 combines with J gene TRBJ1-2, with TRBD1 as a possible D gene (5 bases). The CDR3 is 15 residues long. The V end lost 6 bases, the J end lost 1 base, and 15 bases lay between the germline ends. The germline CDR1 and CDR2 sequences are MRHNA and SNTAGT. CDR3 amino acids: CASREEQGNNYGYTF. CDR3 nucleotides: TGTGCCAGCAGGGAGGAGCAGGGTAATAACTATGGCTACACCTTC.

The V and J genes are TRBV6-1 and TRBJ1-1; 7 bases fit TRBD1. Germline CDR1 reads MNHNS; CDR2 reads SASEGT. The CDR3 extends over 18 amino acids. Trimming at V came to 1 base and at J to 4 bases, leaving 15 bases not matched to a gene. CDR3 in amino acids: CASSEGPYTGAGSTEAFF. The CDR3 nucleotides read TGTGCCAGCAGTGAAGGGCCCTATACAGGGGCCGGGAGCACTGAAGCTTTCTTT.

The chain uses TRBV19 and TRBJ1-6; D is ambiguous. CDR3 length: 12 residues. CDR1 is LNHDA, CDR2 SQIVND, per germline (reference sequence). V lost 2 bases, J lost 10 bases, and 6 bases lay in between. CDR3 sequence: CASSIIGSPLHF. The CDR3 DNA reads TGTGCCAGTAGTATAATAGGATCACCCCTCCACTTT.

V and J are TRBV12-3 or TRBV12-4 and TRBJ2-7, with TRBD2 matching over 9 bases. The trim removed 7 bases at V and 3 bases at J, leaving 1 base unmatched. There are 12 residues in the CDR3. In DNA, the CDR3 is TGTGCCAGCAATAGCGGGAGCTACGAGCAGTACTTC. This gives the protein CASNSGSYEQYF.

This rearrangement joins TRBV20-1 to TRBJ2-7; tentative D call: TRBD2 (6 bases). V gave up 3 bases and J gave up 3 bases, with 9 bases separating them. Germline V gives CDR1 DFQATT, CDR2 SNEGSKA (reference sequence). The length of the CDR3 is 12 residues. The CDR3 here is CSASVGGYEQYF. The CDR3 bases are TGCAGTGCTAGTGTCGGGGGCTACGAGCAGTACTTC.

The gene calls are TRBV7-3 and TRBJ1-1; the D is unclear. The CDR3 covers 13 residues. Germline values: CDR1 SGHTA, CDR2 FQGTGA. V was pared by 5 bases and J by 4 bases, with 11 bases between. The CDR3, as DNA: TGTGCCAGCAGCCCTAAGTTGGGCACTGAAGCTTTCTTT. Translation: CASSPKLGTEAFF.

CDR3 DNA sequence: TGTGCCAGCAGTCCAGCGGGGAACACTGAAGCTTTCTTT. This translates into CASSPAGNTEAFF. This chain connects TRBV28 to TRBJ1-1; the D is unclear. The CDR3 covers 13 residues. CDR1 and CDR2 from the germline V gene are MDHEN and SYDVKM. Deletions cut 5 bases from V and 1 base from J, with 8 bases between.